This T cell receptor (beta chain) was profiled in a study of PD-L1 blockade in urothelial cancer. The CDR3 has 16 amino acids. Germline-derived CDR1 and CDR2 are MNHEY and SMNVEV (reference sequence). Trimming removed 1 base at V and 6 bases at J, with 15 bases between. Here immunoSEQ multiplex PCR was the method, and the copy in TCRdb shows in-frame clones only, minus some. The repertoire consists of 20,000 to 30,000 clones, with almost 85% occurring once and the leading ten covering roughly 8.8%. This clonotype was sampled from a man between 65 and 85 years old with urothelial cancer. V gene TRBV27 combines with J gene TRBJ2-2; D is unresolved. The source was PBMCs, collected around atezolizumab (anti-PD-L1) treatment. The CDR3 loop reads CASSLLAAIAPGELFF. In DNA form, the CDR3 reads TGTGCCAGCAGTTTATTGGCAGCGATTGCCCCCGGGGAGCTGTTTTTT.